These T cell receptor beta chains were read from a single sample in a study of spatial heterogeneity in lung cancer. TCRdb re-called the 5' RACE reads through MiXCR, storing one row per CDR3 protein. The sample comprises around 110,000 distinct CDR3 sequences, 10% to 15% of which are singletons, and around a sixth rests with the top ten. Material: PBMCs, obtained at follow-up. These TCRs come from a male donor with early-stage non-small cell lung cancer. Each CDR3 is given with its conserved first and last residue. A D gene is named only where the DNA matches it firmly. The listing skips clone size in some rows; elsewhere it reads once, few, many or a size class.

few NA TRBJ2-7 TRBV6-2/TRBV6-3 TGTGCCAGCAGTGGATCAGGGGTCTACGAGCAGTACTTC CASSGSGVYEQYF
few TRBD1 TRBJ2-3 TRBV20-1 TGCAGTGCTAGAGCGGAAACAGGGGGAGATACGCAGTATTTT CSARAETGGDTQYF
NA TRBD1 TRBJ1-1 TRBV7-2 TGTGCCAGCAGCTTAGCTCTCCCGGGACAGGGCGCTGAAGCTTTCTTT CASSLALPGQGAEAFF
NA NA TRBJ1-1 TRBV3-1 TGTGCCAGCAGCCAAGAGGCCAGCGGCACTGAAGCTTTCTTT CASSQEASGTEAFF
many NA TRBJ1-1 TRBV2 TGTGCCAGCAGTCTACAGCAAGGAAAGATGAACACTGAAGCTTTCTTT CASSLQQGKMNTEAFF
few NA TRBJ1-2 TRBV6-6 TGTGCCAGCAGCACGGGTGGTGGCTACACCTTC CASSTGGGYTF
NA NA TRBJ1-5 TRBV7-3 TGTGCCAGCAGCTTAACCCCCGGTGCGCCCCAGCATTTT CASSLTPGAPQHF
many NA TRBJ1-6 TRBV6-6 TGTGCCAGCAGCGTATCGGGGCCCACTGGCTCACCCCTCCACTTT CASSVSGPTGSPLHF
few NA TRBJ1-4 TRBV20-1 TGCAGTGCTAGAGATACTCGAGGGGATGAAAAACTGTTTTTT CSARDTRGDEKLFF
NA NA TRBJ2-2 TRBV28 TGTGCCAGCGGCCTTGTAGGAACCACCGGGGAGCTGTTTTTT CASGLVGTTGELFF
many NA TRBJ2-3 TRBV10-3 TGTGCCATCGACGCGGGGGCGGCCACAGATACGCAGTATTTT CAIDAGAATDTQYF
few NA TRBJ1-1 TRBV7-2 TGTGCCAGCAGCTTAGTCGCACAGGGGAACACTGAAGCTTTCTTT CASSLVAQGNTEAFF